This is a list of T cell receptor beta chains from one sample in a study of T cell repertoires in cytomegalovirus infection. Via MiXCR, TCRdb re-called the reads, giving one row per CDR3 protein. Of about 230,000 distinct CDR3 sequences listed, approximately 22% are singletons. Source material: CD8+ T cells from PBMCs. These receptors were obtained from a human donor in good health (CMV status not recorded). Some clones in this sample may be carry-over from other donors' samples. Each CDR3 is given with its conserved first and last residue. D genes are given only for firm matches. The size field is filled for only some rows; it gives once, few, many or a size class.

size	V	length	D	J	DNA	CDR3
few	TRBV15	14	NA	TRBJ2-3	TGTGCCACCAGCAGAGATTTAAACACAGATACGCAGTATTTT	CATSRDLNTDTQYF
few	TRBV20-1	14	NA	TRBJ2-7	TGCAGTGCCAGCTCTTTGGGAACCGCCTACGAGCAGTACTTC	CSASSLGTAYEQYF
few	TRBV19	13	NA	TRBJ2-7	TGTGCCAGTAGTATTTCAGGGACCTACGAGCAGTACTTC	CASSISGTYEQYF
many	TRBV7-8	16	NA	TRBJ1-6	TGTGCCAGCAGCTTAGCGCGGGAGGGGTATAATTCACCCCTCCACTTT	CASSLAREGYNSPLHF
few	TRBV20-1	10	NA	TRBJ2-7	TGCAGTGCTAGGGAGTACGAGCAGTACTTC	CSAREYEQYF
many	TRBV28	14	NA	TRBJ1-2	TGTGCCAGCAGTTGGGCCATAGGCGGGAATGGCTACACCTTC	CASSWAIGGNGYTF
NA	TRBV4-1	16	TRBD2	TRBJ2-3	TGCGCCAGCAGCCGCAGACTAGCAGACAGCACAGATACGCAGTATTTT	CASSRRLADSTDTQYF
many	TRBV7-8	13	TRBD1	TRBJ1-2	TGTGCCAGCAGCTTAGAGGGGGCAGATGGCTACACCTTC	CASSLEGADGYTF
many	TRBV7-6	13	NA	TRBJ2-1	TGTGCCAGCAGCACGTCTAGAAACAATGAGCAGTTCTTC	CASSTSRNNEQFF
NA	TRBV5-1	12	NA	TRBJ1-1	TGCGCCAGCAGCCCATCTCCCCCTGAAGCTTTCTTT	CASSPSPPEAFF
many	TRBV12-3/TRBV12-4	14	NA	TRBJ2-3	TGTGCCAGCAGTTCGGGCCTCCCGGCAGATACGCAGTATTTT	CASSSGLPADTQYF
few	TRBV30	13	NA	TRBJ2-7	TGTGCCTGGAGTGCCGGGACCTCCTACGAGCAGTACTTC	CAWSAGTSYEQYF
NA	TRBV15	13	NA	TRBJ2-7	TGTGCCACCAGCAATAGCGCTACCTACGAGCAGTACTTC	CATSNSATYEQYF
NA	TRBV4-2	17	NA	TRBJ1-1	TGTGCCAGCAGCCAGGGGACCGCCGTCTTTATGAACACTGAAGCTTTCTTT	CASSQGTAVFMNTEAFF
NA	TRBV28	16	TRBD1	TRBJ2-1	TGTGCCAGCAGTTTATCTGGACAGGGGCCCTTTAATGAGCAGTTCTTC	CASSLSGQGPFNEQFF
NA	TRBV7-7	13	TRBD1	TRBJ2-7	TGTGCCAGCAGCTTTCGACAGGGAAACGAGCAGTACTTC	CASSFRQGNEQYF